The 24 T cell receptor beta chains presented below share a single source sample, sequenced in a study of patients and donors after allogeneic stem cell transplantation. Each CDR3 protein is one row after TCRdb ran MiXCR on the RT-PCR reads. The sample has about 90,000 distinct CDR3 sequences; about 44% are singletons. The sequencing sample was made of blood, either unsorted or a sorted T cell fraction (not recorded which). The receptors were sampled from a human donor who was either an allogeneic HSCT recipient or a stem cell or donor lymphocyte infusion donor (not recorded which). It is not recorded whose cells these are; they may come from a transplant donor.

The rearrangement uses TRBV10-3 and TRBJ1-4, with D tentatively TRBD1 (6 bases). This CDR3 is 12 amino acids long. Germline CDR1 and CDR2: ENHRY and SYGVKD. V lost 8 bases and J 7 bases, leaving 11 bases between the germline ends. The CDR3 loop is CAIGGEAEKLFF. Written as DNA, the CDR3 is TGTGCCATCGGGGGCGAGGCTGAAAAACTGTTTTTT.

The rearrangement uses TRBV4-3 and TRBJ1-3, with D possibly being TRBD1 (5 bases). The CDR3 runs to 15 residues. CDR1 is LGHNA, CDR2 YSLEER, per germline. The V and J ends lost 0 bases and 2 bases respectively, with 8 bases between them. CDR3 protein: CASSQDSGTGNTIYF. Written as DNA, the CDR3 is TGCGCCAGCAGCCAAGACTCAGGGACTGGAAACACCATATATTTT.

This clonotype has only a few counts. CDR3 DNA sequence: TGTGCCAGCAGATCCGGACACCCCACTGAAGCTTTCTTT. Translation gives CASRSGHPTEAFF. The chain recombines TRBV28 with TRBJ1-1; D may be TRBD1 (5 bases). Trimming took off 6 bases at V and 4 bases at J, with 12 bases between the two ends. Per the germline V gene, CDR1 is MDHEN and CDR2 is SYDVKM. There are 13 residues in the CDR3.

The table lists this clonotype with a few counts. V is TRBV28 and J is TRBJ1-1; the D is unclear. The CDR3 has 13 residues. CDR1 and CDR2 (germline): MDHEN, SYDVKM. The V gene lost 2 bases and the J gene lost 1 base, with 5 bases spanning the gap. The CDR3 DNA follows: TGTGCCAGCAGTTTAGTAACGAACACTGAAGCTTTCTTT. This sequence encodes CASSLVTNTEAFF.

The chain uses TRBV5-1 and TRBJ1-2, with TRBD1 as a possible D gene (6 bases). The length of the CDR3 is 14 residues. The V gene's germline CDR1 is SGHRS and CDR2 YFSETQ. V was cut by 3 bases and J by 2 bases, with 11 bases left in between. The CDR3 region is CASSSQGPNYGYTF. CDR3 sequence (DNA): TGCGCCAGCAGCTCGCAGGGGCCCAACTATGGCTACACCTTC.

The rearrangement links TRBV12-3 or TRBV12-4 to TRBJ1-1; maybe TRBD1 (5 bases). The length of the CDR3 is 15 residues. The V end lost 4 bases, the J end lost 1 base, and 13 bases lay between the germline ends. CDR3 in DNA: TGTGCCAGCAGTTCCGCTCGGACACAGAACACTGAAGCTTTCTTT. Its protein is CASSSARTQNTEAFF.

The rearrangement uses TRBV7-9 and TRBJ1-2, with unresolved D. CDR1 is SEHNR and CDR2 is FQNEAQ in the germline V gene (reference sequence). Trimming stripped 0 bases from V and 11 bases from J, with 10 bases between. The CDR3 length is 12 residues. The CDR3 DNA sequence: TGTGCCAGCAGCTTAGCAGACCGAAGGTACACCTTC. Its translation: CASSLADRRYTF. The entire variable domain, with the rest obtained from reference TRBV7-9 and TRBJ1-2, is as follows: DTGVSQNPRHKITKRGQNVTFRCDPISEHNRLYWYRQTLGQGPEFLTYFQNEAQLEKSRLLSDRFSAERPKGSFSTLEIQRTEQGDSAMYLCASSLADRRYTFGSGTRLTVV.

This chain links TRBV28 with TRBJ2-7; TRBD2 agrees at 9 bases. The V gene's germline CDR1 is MDHEN and CDR2 SYDVKM. This CDR3 contains 15 residues. V lost 4 bases, J lost 6 bases, and 10 bases stayed unmatched. The CDR3 is CASSSLAGATGEQYF. In DNA, the CDR3 is TGTGCCAGCAGTTCATTAGCGGGAGCTACCGGCGAGCAGTACTTC.

This chain connects TRBV6-5 to TRBJ1-2, with TRBD1 identical over 9 bases. CDR1 and CDR2 from the germline V gene are MNHEY and SVGAGI. V shed 0 bases, J shed 6 bases, and the junction held 2 bases outside the gene matches. The CDR3 is made up of 14 amino acids. The CDR3 DNA follows: TGTGCCAGCAGTTACTCGGGACAGGGAAATGGCTACACCTTC. Translating it yields CASSYSGQGNGYTF.

This clonotype was seen a few times. The chain couples TRBV7-9 to TRBJ1-4; D is unresolved. This CDR3 has 15 residues. Trimming left V 5 bases short and J 1 base short, with 11 bases between. Germline lookup yields CDR1 SEHNR and CDR2 FQNEAQ (reference sequence). CDR3 amino acids: CASSRSSLTNEKLFF. CDR3 in DNA: TGTGCCAGCAGCCGGAGCAGCCTAACTAATGAAAAACTGTTTTTT.

This clonotype was picked up a small number of times. This chain joins TRBV12-3 or TRBV12-4 and TRBJ2-1; D remains ambiguous. This CDR3 has 14 amino acids. V was clipped by 3 bases and J by 9 bases, with 15 bases between them. CDR3 protein: CASSLSELSGEQFF. As DNA, the CDR3 is TGTGCCAGCAGTTTGAGCGAACTCTCCGGTGAGCAGTTCTTC.

The chain uses TRBV12-3 or TRBV12-4 and TRBJ1-1, with D possibly being TRBD1 (5 bases). The CDR3 spans 14 residues. V shed 7 bases and J shed 0 bases, with 12 bases lying between them. The CDR3 spells CASNLQEMNTEAFF. CDR3 nucleotide sequence: TGTGCCAGCAACCTACAGGAGATGAACACTGAAGCTTTCTTT.

The genes are TRBV6-5 and TRBJ1-1; D not resolved. The ends were cut back, 2 bases at V and 2 bases at J, with 6 bases in the middle. Per germline, CDR1 MNHEY and CDR2 SVGAGI. The CDR3 covers 13 residues. Written as DNA, the CDR3 is TGTGCCAGCAGTTACGGGAGTAACACTGAAGCTTTCTTT. Amino acids: CASSYGSNTEAFF.

V is TRBV7-8 and J is TRBJ1-4, with D possibly being TRBD1 (5 bases). Germline assignment: CDR1 SGHVS and CDR2 FQNEAQ. The V and J ends lost 2 bases and 1 base respectively, with 14 bases between them. CDR3 length: 17 residues. In DNA, the CDR3 is TGTGCCAGCAGCTTAAGAGGGGCGTTCGGAACTAATGAAAAACTGTTTTTT. Amino acids: CASSLRGAFGTNEKLFF.

This clonotype has more than one count but fewer than ten. The chain carries TRBV6-2 or TRBV6-3 and TRBJ1-6; D remains unclear. This CDR3 is built from 15 residues. Deletions cut 6 bases from V and 6 bases from J, with 15 bases between. The V gene's germline CDR1 is MNHEY and CDR2 SVGEGT. Here the CDR3 DNA reads TGTGCCAGCAGCCGATGGGGTGGAGGTAATTCACCCCTCCACTTT. This codes for CASSRWGGGNSPLHF.

This rearrangement joins TRBV20-1 to TRBJ1-6; 7 nucleotides match TRBD1. The CDR3 covers 13 residues. Germline CDR1 is DFQATT and CDR2 is SNEGSKA (reference sequence). The V gene end was trimmed by 1 base and the J gene end by 9 bases; junction bases not matched to a gene: 3. CDR3 DNA sequence: TGCAGTGCTAGAGCCCAGGGGGGTTCACCCCTCCACTTT. This sequence encodes CSARAQGGSPLHF.

This sequence joins TRBV27 and TRBJ1-6; a weak D match, TRBD1 (5 bases). CDR3 size: 14 residues. V lost 5 bases and J 10 bases, leaving 15 bases between the germline ends. The germline V gene has CDR1 MNHEY and CDR2 SMNVEV (reference sequence). CDR3: CASSQFQGLSPLHF. CDR3 DNA sequence: TGTGCCAGCAGTCAGTTTCAGGGTTTGTCACCCCTCCACTTT.

The chain links TRBV28 to TRBJ2-1; 9 nucleotides match TRBD2. The CDR3 loop spans 13 amino acids. Germline trimming cut 8 bases from V and 8 bases from J; bases unmatched to any gene: 7. Germline V gives CDR1 MDHEN, CDR2 SYDVKM. CDR3 sequence reads: CASVREGRHEQFF. CDR3 in DNA: TGTGCCAGCGTGCGGGAGGGCCGGCATGAGCAGTTCTTC.

DNA of the CDR3: TGCAGTCGCGGCCAGGAATTGTCGATGAACACTGAAGCTTTCTTT. It specifies CSRGQELSMNTEAFF. The chain recombines TRBV20-1 with TRBJ1-1; D remains unclear. The germline gives CDR1 DFQATT, CDR2 SNEGSKA (reference sequence). The CDR3 extends over 15 amino acids. With 8 bases removed from V and 0 bases from J, the gap between germline ends came to 19 bases.

The V and J genes are TRBV5-6 and TRBJ1-6; no reliable D call. Trimming stripped 3 bases from V and 0 bases from J, with 13 bases between. CDR1 is SGHDT, CDR2 YYEEEE, per germline. This CDR3 has 17 amino acids. CDR3 loop: CASSSRRASSYNSPLHF. CDR3 nucleotide sequence: TGTGCCAGCAGCTCACGGCGGGCAAGCTCCTATAATTCACCCCTCCACTTT.

The chain uses TRBV20-1 and TRBJ1-6; the D is unclear. V lost 3 bases, J lost 7 bases, and 10 bases lay in between. This CDR3 has 13 amino acids. The germline CDR1 and CDR2 sequences are DFQATT and SNEGSKA (reference sequence). The CDR3 DNA is TGCAGTGCTAGCGGCTCTTTAAATTCACCCCTCCACTTT. Encoded protein: CSASGSLNSPLHF.

This chain uses TRBV7-9 with TRBJ1-2; the D is unclear. Per germline, CDR1 SEHNR and CDR2 FQNEAQ (reference sequence). The CDR3 extends over 12 amino acids. The ends were cut back, 6 bases at V and 4 bases at J, with 9 bases in the middle. CDR3: CASSTARYGYTF. In DNA form, the CDR3 reads TGTGCCAGCAGTACAGCCCGCTATGGCTACACCTTC.

This clonotype was seen more than once but under ten times. V and J are TRBV29-1 and TRBJ1-1; 8 bases agree with TRBD1. The CDR3 is 12 amino acids. Per germline, CDR1 SQVTM and CDR2 ANQGSEA. The V segment lost 7 bases and the J segment 4 bases; nucleotides outside the gene matches: 5. Here the CDR3 DNA reads TGCAGCGCAGGACAGGGTAGCACTGAAGCTTTCTTT. Its translation: CSAGQGSTEAFF.

The gene calls are TRBV7-9 and TRBJ2-1; D is ambiguous. The CDR3 is 12 amino acids. The germline V gene encodes CDR1 SEHNR and CDR2 FQNEAQ (reference sequence). V shed 5 bases and J shed 13 bases, with 15 bases lying between them. The CDR3 DNA reads as TGTGCCAGCAGCCCGCAGAACAGTCACCAGTTCTTC. Translated, it gives CASSPQNSHQFF.